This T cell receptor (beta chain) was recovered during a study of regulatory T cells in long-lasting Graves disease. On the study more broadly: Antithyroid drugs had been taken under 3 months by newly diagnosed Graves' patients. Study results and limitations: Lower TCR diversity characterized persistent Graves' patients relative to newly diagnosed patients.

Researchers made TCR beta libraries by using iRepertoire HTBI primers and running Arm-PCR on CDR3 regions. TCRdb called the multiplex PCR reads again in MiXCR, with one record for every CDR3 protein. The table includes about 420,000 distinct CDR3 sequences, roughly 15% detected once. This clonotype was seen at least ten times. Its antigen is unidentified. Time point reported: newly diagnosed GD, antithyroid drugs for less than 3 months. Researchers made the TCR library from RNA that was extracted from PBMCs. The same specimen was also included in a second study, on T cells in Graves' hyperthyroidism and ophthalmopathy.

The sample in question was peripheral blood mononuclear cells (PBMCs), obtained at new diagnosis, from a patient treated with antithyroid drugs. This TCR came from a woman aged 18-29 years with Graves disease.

The chain's CDR3 is CASSELAGGQNNEQFF. The CDR3, as DNA: TGTGCCAGCAGTGAACTTGCGGGAGGGCAGAACAATGAGCAGTTCTTC. The gene calls are TRBV2 and TRBJ2-1; 9 bases match TRBD2. The junction had 7 bases not matched to a gene; V was cut back by 2 bases and J by 5 bases. The CDR3 has 16 amino acids. Germline V gives CDR1 SNHLY, CDR2 FYNNEI.